The 30 T cell receptor beta chains in this list originate from one sample, sequenced in a study of blood T cell repertoires in COVID-19. Repertoires were generated with immunoSEQ multiplex PCR, while TCRdb's copy carries only in-frame clones and drops some. The table lists 300,000 or so clones, more than 85% of them singletons. Sequencing was carried out using PBMCs or T cells enriched from blood (not recorded which). The receptors come from a woman between 25 and 40 years old who had recovered from COVID-19.

The chain employs TRBV19 and TRBJ1-5; TRBD1 might be the D (6 bases). Germline lookup yields CDR1 LNHDA and CDR2 SQIVND (reference sequence). Trimming took off 6 bases at V and 0 bases at J, with 6 bases between the two ends. The CDR3 is made up of 13 amino acids. This chain's CDR3 is CASRGASNQPQHF. The CDR3 DNA sequence: TGTGCCAGTAGGGGGGCTAGCAATCAGCCCCAGCATTTT. Using reference TRBV19 and TRBJ1-5 for the parts outside the CDR3, the full variable domain is DGGITQSPKYLFRKEGQNVTLSCEQNLNHDAMYWYRQDPGQGLRLIYYSQIVNDFQKGDIAEGYSVSREKKESFPLTVTSAQKNPTAFYLCASRGASNQPQHFGDGTRLSIL.

This chain connects TRBV11-2 to TRBJ2-3, with TRBD1 matching over 7 bases. Germline loops: CDR1 SGHAT, CDR2 FQNNGV. V shed 6 bases, J shed 0 bases, and the junction held 9 bases outside the gene matches. The length of the CDR3 is 16 residues. This CDR3 is CASRVYRGSSTDTQYF. CDR3 sequence (DNA): TGTGCCAGCAGAGTCTACAGGGGATCTAGCACAGATACGCAGTATTTT.

V gene TRBV6-1 combines with J gene TRBJ1-1, with a weak D call TRBD1 (6 bases). Trimming cost V 4 bases and J 5 bases, with 14 bases left between them. The CDR3 totals 14 residues. Germline values: CDR1 MNHNS, CDR2 SASEGT. The CDR3 bases are TGTGCCAGCAGTGCAAACAGGGTTGGGACTGAAGCTTTCTTT. Residues: CASSANRVGTEAFF.

This chain uses TRBV2 with TRBJ1-1; D call uncertain. Trimming removed 0 bases at V and 4 bases at J, with 9 bases between. The CDR3 is made up of 14 amino acids. Germline V lookup: CDR1 SNHLY, CDR2 FYNNEI. The CDR3 sequence is CASSEARSPTEAFF. The CDR3 DNA reads as TGTGCCAGCAGTGAAGCCCGGAGCCCCACTGAAGCTTTCTTT.

This chain uses TRBV5-1 with TRBJ2-5; D unclear. CDR3 size: 12 residues. Trimming took 0 bases from V and 5 from J, leaving 5 bases between them. Per the germline V gene, CDR1 is SGHRS and CDR2 is YFSETQ. The CDR3 region has the DNA TGCGCCAGCAGCTTGGGGCGGGAGACCCAGTACTTC. Its translation: CASSLGRETQYF.

This chain joins TRBV25-1 and TRBJ2-7, with D possibly TRBD1 on 5 matching bases. This CDR3 is built from 15 residues. Germline V CDR1 and CDR2: MGHDK, SYGVNS. V dropped 4 bases and J dropped 5 bases, with 18 bases sitting between them. The CDR3 region has the DNA TGTGCCAGCAGTGCCCCCTGGGGCACGGGTCACGAGCAGTACTTC. Protein product: CASSAPWGTGHEQYF.

The V call is TRBV23-1, the J call TRBJ2-7; D gene uncertain. TRBV23-1 is an ORF, and what it does is uncertain. V lost 2 bases and J 3 bases, leaving 5 bases between the germline ends. This CDR3 is 12 amino acids long. The CDR3 sequence is CASSQIFYEQYF. Here the CDR3 DNA reads TGCGCCAGCAGTCAAATCTTCTACGAGCAGTACTTC.

This chain joins TRBV15 and TRBJ2-7, with D possibly TRBD2 on 6 matching bases. With 4 bases removed from V and 2 bases from J, the gap between germline ends came to 12 bases. CDR3 size: 14 residues. CDR1 and CDR2 (germline): LNHNV, YYDKDF (reference sequence). CDR3: CATSIGTGAYEQYF. The CDR3 DNA reads as TGTGCCACCAGCATCGGGACTGGGGCCTACGAGCAGTACTTC. The full variable domain, in which reference TRBV15 and TRBJ2-7 provide the parts outside the CDR3, is DAMVIQNPRYQVTQFGKPVTLSCSQTLNHNVMYWYQQKSSQAPKLLFHYYDKDFNNEADTPDNFQSRRPNTSFCFLDIRSPGLGDTAMYLCATSIGTGAYEQYFGPGTRLTVT.

The V and J genes are TRBV5-6 and TRBJ2-1; 8 bases align to TRBD2. This CDR3 is built from 17 residues. Trimming removed 0 bases from V and 7 bases from J; junction bases left unmatched: 12. CDR1 and CDR2 (germline): SGHDT, YYEEEE. DNA of the CDR3: TGTGCCAGCAGCTTGGCCACGGGGGGGCCCTTGGTGAATGAGCAGTTCTTC. This sequence encodes CASSLATGGPLVNEQFF.

This clone has only one observation. The rearrangement uses TRBV7-9 and TRBJ2-7; maybe TRBD1 (6 bases). The germline V gene encodes CDR1 SEHNR and CDR2 FQNEAQ (reference sequence). The CDR3 length is 14 residues. Deletions cut 1 base from V and 5 bases from J, with 12 bases between. CDR3 region: CASSLEAPGDEQYF. The CDR3 nucleotides read TGTGCCAGCAGCTTAGAGGCTCCAGGGGACGAGCAGTACTTC.

CDR3 residues: CASSRDRSPEAFF. The CDR3 nucleotides are TGTGCCAGCAGTCGAGACAGGTCCCCTGAAGCTTTCTTT. The rearrangement uses TRBV12-3 or TRBV12-4 and TRBJ1-1, with D possibly TRBD1 on 6 matching bases. Trimming cost V 5 bases and J 6 bases, with 13 bases left between them. This CDR3 has 13 residues.

V gene TRBV24-1 combines with J gene TRBJ1-2, with D hard to call. There are 12 residues in the CDR3. Trimming shortened V by 2 bases and J by 4 bases, and 4 bases separated the two germline ends. Germline CDR1 reads KGHDR; CDR2 reads SFDVKD. The CDR3 spells CATSDSGYGYTF. CDR3 in DNA: TGTGCCACCAGTGATTCGGGCTATGGCTACACCTTC.

The chain links TRBV5-1 to TRBJ1-4; 9 bases map to TRBD1. The CDR3 length is 15 residues. The germline V gene has CDR1 SGHRS and CDR2 YFSETQ. Trimming took 3 bases from V and 8 from J; bases not matched to a gene: 8. CDR3 region: CASSSTGTGSEKLFF. Here the CDR3 DNA reads TGCGCCAGCAGCTCCACCGGGACAGGGAGCGAAAAACTGTTTTTT.

This chain links TRBV7-2 with TRBJ2-6; the D is unclear. Trimming left V 2 bases short and J 0 bases short, with 5 bases between. CDR1 SGHTA and CDR2 FQGNSA come from the germline V gene. The CDR3 contains 15 residues. The DNA for the CDR3 is TGTGCCAGCAGCTTAATAGCCTCTGGGGCCAACGTCCTGACTTTC. The encoded protein is CASSLIASGANVLTF. Based on the CDR3 plus reference TRBV7-2 and TRBJ2-6, the full variable domain is GAGVSQSPSNKVTEKGKDVELRCDPISGHTALYWYRQSLGQGLEFLIYFQGNSAPDKSGLPSDRFSAERTGGSVSTLTIQRTQQEDSAVYLCASSLIASGANVLTFGAGSRLTVL.

V usage is TRBV27 and J usage is TRBJ1-4; 7 bases map to TRBD1. V was clipped by 10 bases and J by 8 bases; unmatched bases: 13. CDR1 MNHEY and CDR2 SMNVEV come from the germline V gene (reference sequence). The CDR3 runs 14 residues. The CDR3 DNA reads TGTGCCACCTCAGGGGGGACCGATACCGAAAAACTGTTTTTT. This encodes CATSGGTDTEKLFF.

J is TRBJ2-5 and V is TRBV6-2 or TRBV6-3; 8 bases fit TRBD1. Per germline, CDR1 MNHEY and CDR2 SVGEGT. Losses at the gene ends were 5 bases for V and 2 bases for J; bases not matched to a gene: 22. This CDR3 spans 20 amino acids. DNA for the CDR3: TGTGCCAGCAGTATTACCACACCTCCGGACAGGGAAAGGGGTCAAGAGACCCAGTACTTC. As protein: CASSITTPPDRERGQETQYF.

The table lists this clone with a few counts. The CDR3 spells CASSSQQGSEAFF. In DNA form, the CDR3 reads TGTGCCAGCAGCTCTCAACAGGGGTCTGAAGCTTTCTTT. The genes are TRBV7-2 and TRBJ1-1, with 7 bases lining up with TRBD1. V was pared by 4 bases and J by 6 bases, with 5 bases of the junction left unmatched. Germline-derived CDR1 and CDR2 are SGHTA and FQGNSA. CDR3 size: 13 residues. Drawing the rest from reference TRBV7-2 and TRBJ1-1, the complete variable domain is GAGVSQSPSNKVTEKGKDVELRCDPISGHTALYWYRQSLGQGLEFLIYFQGNSAPDKSGLPSDRFSAERTGGSVSTLTIQRTQQEDSAVYLCASSSQQGSEAFFGQGTRLTVV.

This clone was seen ten or more times. Other DNA sequences in this specimen translate into the identical CDR3. The V call is TRBV4-1, the J call TRBJ1-5; D remains ambiguous. The CDR3 runs to 13 residues. CDR1 is MGHRA, CDR2 YSYEKL, per germline. V was clipped by 0 bases and J by 6 bases, with 6 bases between them. The CDR3 bases are TGCGCCAGCAGCCAAGAGGAGGCTCAGCCCCAGCATTTT. Its protein product is CASSQEEAQPQHF.

This clone was counted once. The chain uses TRBV28 and TRBJ1-2; no firm D call. Trimming removed 3 bases at V and 4 bases at J, with 12 bases between. The CDR3 is 14 amino acids. Germline V lookup: CDR1 MDHEN, CDR2 SYDVKM. The CDR3 nucleotides read TGTGCCAGCAGTTTCCCGGGCGGGGTCTATGGCTACACCTTC. Protein sequence: CASSFPGGVYGYTF.

The chain recombines TRBV7-2 with TRBJ1-4; 9 bases are a match to TRBD1. V trimming: 0 bases; J trimming: 8 bases; junction bases outside the gene matches: 1. The CDR3 is 14 amino acids. Germline V gene sequence: CDR1 SGHTA, CDR2 FQGNSA. The CDR3 DNA sequence: TGTGCCAGCAGCTTAGCGGGGACAGGGGAAAAACTGTTTTTT. Translating gives CASSLAGTGEKLFF.

This clone has a single count. The rearrangement uses TRBV6-2 or TRBV6-3 and TRBJ2-5; possible D gene TRBD1, 6 bases. In germline, CDR1 is MNHEY, CDR2 SVGEGT. Trimming stripped 5 bases from V and 2 bases from J, with 15 bases between. This CDR3 region has 15 residues. For the CDR3, the DNA is TGTGCCAGCAGTCCAACAACGACAGGTCAAGAGACCCAGTACTTC. Encoded protein: CASSPTTTGQETQYF.

This clone was counted only a few times. V usage is TRBV11-2 and J usage is TRBJ1-2; D is unresolved. The germline V gene has CDR1 SGHAT and CDR2 FQNNGV. Trimming left V 2 bases short and J 4 bases short, with 5 bases between. This CDR3 is 12 amino acids long. The DNA for the CDR3 is TGTGCCAGCAGCTTACAGTCCTATGGCTACACCTTC. This encodes CASSLQSYGYTF.

This clone has a single count. The chain joins TRBV29-1 to TRBJ2-7; TRBD1 is a possible D gene (5 bases). From germline, CDR1 is SQVTM and CDR2 ANQGSEA. V was pared by 4 bases and J by 4 bases, with 11 bases between. The CDR3 has 12 amino acids. CDR3 region: CSVVGQGYEQYF. The DNA of the CDR3 is TGCAGCGTTGTGGGTCAGGGTTACGAGCAGTACTTC.

This sequence joins TRBV7-2 and TRBJ1-6; possible D gene TRBD1, 5 bases. From germline, CDR1 is SGHTA and CDR2 FQGNSA. The germline V and J ends were trimmed by 1 base and 5 bases, with 6 bases remaining between them. This CDR3 region has 14 residues. The CDR3 nucleotides are TGTGCCAGCAGCTTAGGACAGAATAATTCACCCCTCCACTTT. It encodes CASSLGQNNSPLHF.

The chain joins TRBV11-3 to TRBJ2-1; 9 bases agree with TRBD2. V lost 3 bases and J lost 7; bases outside the gene matches: 7. The germline V gene encodes CDR1 SGHNT and CDR2 YENEEA. The CDR3 extends over 15 amino acids. CDR3 in amino acids: CASSFGVAGENEQFF. DNA for the CDR3: TGTGCCAGCAGCTTCGGGGTAGCGGGGGAAAATGAGCAGTTCTTC.

The CDR3 spells CSVEGVGTNYGYTF. In DNA, the CDR3 is TGCAGCGTTGAAGGAGTCGGTACTAACTATGGCTACACCTTC. The chain is built from TRBV29-1 and TRBJ1-2; no firm D call. V was cut by 1 base and J by 0 bases, with 9 bases left in between. The CDR3 runs 14 residues. Germline V lookup: CDR1 SQVTM, CDR2 ANQGSEA.

The chain links TRBV18 to TRBJ1-1, with TRBD1 as a possible D gene (5 bases). Trimming shortened V by 5 bases and J by 5 bases, and 12 bases separated the two germline ends. CDR1 is KGHSH, CDR2 LQKENI, per germline. The length of the CDR3 is 13 residues. The CDR3 DNA follows: TGTGCCAGCTCATCCGGGGGGGAAACTGAAGCTTTCTTT. Translating it yields CASSSGGETEAFF.

The V call is TRBV2, the J call TRBJ2-7, with 8 bases aligning to TRBD1. The CDR3 contains 15 residues. Germline lookup yields CDR1 SNHLY and CDR2 FYNNEI. Losses at the gene ends were 6 bases for V and 0 bases for J; bases not matched to a gene: 7. Written as DNA, the CDR3 is TGTGCCAGCAGGGGTGGACAGGGAAACTCCTACGAGCAGTACTTC. Translation gives CASRGGQGNSYEQYF.

This clone was seen only once. In DNA form, the CDR3 reads TGTGCCAGCAGTAACCGGGACAGGACGTATAATTCACCCCTCCACTTT. It is translated as CASSNRDRTYNSPLHF. V and J are TRBV27 and TRBJ1-6; TRBD1 matches at 8 bases. Germline V gene sequence: CDR1 MNHEY, CDR2 SMNVEV (reference sequence). The CDR3 runs to 16 residues. Trimming at V came to 5 bases and at J to 4 bases, leaving 7 bases not matched to a gene.

This chain joins TRBV28 and TRBJ1-2; no definite D call. There are 13 residues in the CDR3. Germline V gene lookup returns CDR1 MDHEN and CDR2 SYDVKM. Trimming pared 3 bases from V and 7 bases from J, leaving 12 bases between. The CDR3 nucleotides are TGTGCCAGCAGTTTGGGCCCCGGCAGTGGCTACACCTTC. As protein: CASSLGPGSGYTF.